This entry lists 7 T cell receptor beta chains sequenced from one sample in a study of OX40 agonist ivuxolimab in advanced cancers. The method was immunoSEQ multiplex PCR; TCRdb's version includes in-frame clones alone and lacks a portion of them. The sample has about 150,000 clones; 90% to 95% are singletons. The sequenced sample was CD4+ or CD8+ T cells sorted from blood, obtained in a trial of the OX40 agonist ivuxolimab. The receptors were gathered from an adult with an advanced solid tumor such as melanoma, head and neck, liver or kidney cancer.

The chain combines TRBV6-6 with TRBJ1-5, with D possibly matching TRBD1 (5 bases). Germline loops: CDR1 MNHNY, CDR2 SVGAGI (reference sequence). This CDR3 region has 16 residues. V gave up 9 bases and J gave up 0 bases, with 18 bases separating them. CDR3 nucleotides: TGTGCCAGTTGGGGGGTTGGCGTTGGTAGCAATCAGCCCCAGCATTTT. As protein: CASWGVGVGSNQPQHF.

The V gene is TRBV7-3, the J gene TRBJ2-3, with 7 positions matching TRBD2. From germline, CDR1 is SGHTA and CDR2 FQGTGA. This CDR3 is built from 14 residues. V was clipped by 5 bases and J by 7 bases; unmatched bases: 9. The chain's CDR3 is CASSPHGGGYTQYF. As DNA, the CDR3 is TGTGCCAGCAGCCCCCATGGGGGAGGGTATACGCAGTATTTT. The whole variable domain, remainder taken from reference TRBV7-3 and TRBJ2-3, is GAGVSQTPSNKVTEKGKYVELRCDPISGHTALYWYRQSLGQGPEFLIYFQGTGAADDSGLPNDRFFAVRPEGSVSTLKIQRTERGDSAVYLCASSPHGGGYTQYFGPGTRLTVL.

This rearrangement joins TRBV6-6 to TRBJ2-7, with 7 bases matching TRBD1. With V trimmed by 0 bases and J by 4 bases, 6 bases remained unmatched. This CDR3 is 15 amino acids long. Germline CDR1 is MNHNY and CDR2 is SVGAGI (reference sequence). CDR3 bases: TGTGCCAGCAGTTACTCCCCGACAGGGTTGTACGAGCAGTACTTC. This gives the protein CASSYSPTGLYEQYF.

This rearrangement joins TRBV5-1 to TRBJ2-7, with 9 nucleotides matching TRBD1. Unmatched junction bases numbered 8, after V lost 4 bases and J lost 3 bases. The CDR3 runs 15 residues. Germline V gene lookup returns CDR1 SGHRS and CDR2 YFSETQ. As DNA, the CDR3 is TGCGCCAGCAGCCCGAGGACAGGGGCGATCTACGAGCAGTACTTC. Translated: CASSPRTGAIYEQYF.

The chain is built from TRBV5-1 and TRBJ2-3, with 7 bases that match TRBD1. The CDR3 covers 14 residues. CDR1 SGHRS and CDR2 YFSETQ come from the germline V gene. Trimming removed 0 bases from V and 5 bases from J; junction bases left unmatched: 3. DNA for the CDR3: TGCGCCAGCAGCTTGGTACAGGGGATAGATACGCAGTATTTT. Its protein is CASSLVQGIDTQYF.

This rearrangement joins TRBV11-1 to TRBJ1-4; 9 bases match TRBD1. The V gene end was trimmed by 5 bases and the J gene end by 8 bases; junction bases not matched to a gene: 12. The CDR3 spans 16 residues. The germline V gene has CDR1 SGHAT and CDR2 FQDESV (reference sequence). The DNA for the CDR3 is TGTGCCAGCAGCCAAGGGACAGGGAGGGGTGGGGAAAAACTGTTTTTT. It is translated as CASSQGTGRGGEKLFF.

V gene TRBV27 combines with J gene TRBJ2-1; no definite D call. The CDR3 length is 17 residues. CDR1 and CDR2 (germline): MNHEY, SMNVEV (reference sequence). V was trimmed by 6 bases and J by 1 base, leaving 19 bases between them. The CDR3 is CASRIRYVGESYNEQFF. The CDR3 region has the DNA TGTGCCAGCAGAATAAGATACGTGGGTGAATCCTACAATGAGCAGTTCTTC.